This paragraph reports one T cell receptor (beta chain). Its antigen remains unidentified. This CDR3 comprises 13 residues. Germline loops: CDR1 LNHDA, CDR2 SQIVND (reference sequence). With V trimmed by 8 bases and J by 1 base, 3 bases remained unmatched. The method was immunoSEQ multiplex PCR; TCRdb's version includes in-frame clones alone and lacks a portion of them. The table has tens of thousands of clones, around 84% seen once. This specimen belongs to a study of OX40 agonist ivuxolimab in advanced cancers. Study results and caveats: Circulating CD4+ and CD8+ T cells showed clonal expansion by week 6 at 0.1 to 3.0 mg/kg.

The sample consisted of CD4+ or CD8+ T cells sorted from blood, taken in a trial of the OX40 agonist ivuxolimab. The rearrangement uses TRBV19 and TRBJ1-1, with 8 bases identical to TRBD1. The source of this sequence is an adult with an advanced solid tumor such as melanoma, head and neck, liver or kidney cancer. Written as DNA, the CDR3 is TGTGCCAGTGGGGACAGGACGAACACTGAAGCTTTCTTT. The encoded protein is CASGDRTNTEAFF.